The present entry profiles one T cell receptor beta chain with its context. The antigen remains unidentified. This may come from a read error, since a much larger clone is one base off. This sample is drawn from a study of molecular identifiers for immune sequencing clone quantification. About the study: Naive CD8 RNA (around 20,000 or 99,000 cells) was divided into five aliquots, with four sequenced. Study-wide results and limits: Identical TCR molecules sharing a barcode could underestimate highly expanded clone sizes. Naive cells had under 1% of molecules in clones above 20 RNA copies, effectors over 99%.

Isolation of naive CD8 T cells was achieved by sorting on a CD8+CD4-CCR7+CD45RA+ phenotype. V shed 6 bases and J shed 3 bases, with 14 bases lying between them. The germline V gene has CDR1 MDHEN and CDR2 SYDVKM. This CDR3 has 14 residues. Each CDR3 protein gets one entry after TCRdb re-called the PCR reads with MiXCR. The sample records 400,000 to 600,000 distinct CDR3 sequences, around 23% being singletons. This receptor was obtained from a human donor in good health. Some libraries in this study had Jurkat cell RNA spiked in. The sequencing input was naive CD8+ T cells from blood, with Jurkat cell RNA spiked in. Subset here: FACS-sorted CD8+CD4-CCR7+CD45RA+ naive T cells. This rearrangement joins TRBV28 to TRBJ1-1; D is undetermined. The CDR3 protein is CASSRETGDTEAFF. For the CDR3, the DNA is TGTGCCAGCAGCCGAGAGACCGGCGACACTGAAGCTTTCTTT.